This T cell receptor beta chain originates from a study of PD-L1 blockade in urothelial cancer. Study background: T cell content in blood samples showed a median of approximately 150,000. Points from the study as a whole: Better survival was forecast by a pretreatment blood TCR clonality below the median.

This clone was seen many times. Its antigen is unknown. Time point in this sample: peripheral blood 6 weeks after treatment start. It was locally advanced or metastatic urothelial carcinoma that patients had. Sampling of each patient yielded between 1 and 8 specimens, collected pretreatment and on-treatment. Here immunoSEQ multiplex PCR was the method, and the copy in TCRdb shows in-frame clones only, minus some. The sample includes tens of thousands of clones, almost 90% of them seen just once. The clonotype originates from a man in his sixties with urothelial cancer. The specimen was PBMCs, collected around atezolizumab (anti-PD-L1) treatment.

The CDR3 loop reads CASSAGENYEQYF. The CDR3, as DNA: TGTGCCAGCAGTGCCGGGGAGAACTACGAGCAGTACTTC. This rearrangement joins TRBV2 to TRBJ2-7, with D possibly TRBD2 on 5 matching bases. This CDR3 region has 13 residues. V shed 4 bases and J shed 3 bases, with 10 bases lying between them. Germline CDR1 is SNHLY and CDR2 is FYNNEI.